The rows below give T cell receptor beta chains drawn from one sample of a study of long-term antiretroviral therapy in people with HIV. Generated by immunoSEQ multiplex PCR, the TCRdb table keeps only in-frame clones and is missing some. The sample records under 20,000 clones, around three quarters being singletons. This material consisted of unsorted PBMCs, taken 1.5 years before starting antiretroviral therapy. The receptor source for this set is a woman in her forties or fifties with HIV. Each CDR3 is given with its conserved first and last residue. D genes are given only for firm matches. Not all rows give a size; the values are once, few, many and, for expanded clones, a class.

v_gene	j_gene	abundance	d_gene	CDR3nt	CDR3aa
TRBV4-1	TRBJ1-5	.	.	TGCGCCAGCAGCCAAGATCCGGGTAATAGCAATCAGCCCCAGCATTTT	CASSQDPGNSNQPQHF
TRBV19	TRBJ1-5	.	.	TGTGCCAGTAGTATAGGTCCGGGAAGCAATCAGCCCCAGCATTTT	CASSIGPGSNQPQHF
TRBV2	TRBJ2-2	once	.	TGTGCCACTTCCGGACGCGTGAACACCGGGGAGCTGTTTTTT	CATSGRVNTGELFF
TRBV9	TRBJ2-1	few	.	TGTGCCAGCAGCCCCCAGACAGTTGGGCAGTTCTTC	CASSPQTVGQFF
TRBV2	TRBJ2-7	.	.	TGTGCCAGCGGTATCTACGAGCAGTACTTC	CASGIYEQYF
TRBV4-2	TRBJ2-1	.	TRBD2	TGTGCCAGCAGCCCCCACCGACTAAGCGGGGCCGACAATGAGCAGTTCTTC	CASSPHRLSGADNEQFF
TRBV19	TRBJ1-2	.	.	TGTGCCAGTAGTAAAGGAACCTATGGCTACACCTTC	CASSKGTYGYTF
TRBV6-5	TRBJ2-1	.	.	TGTGCCAGCAGTTATCGACAGTACAATGAGCAGTTCTTC	CASSYRQYNEQFF
TRBV29-1	TRBJ2-5	.	TRBD2	TGCAGCGTTGGCCCTAGCGGGGTCAGGGAGACCCAGTACTTC	CSVGPSGVRETQYF
TRBV27	TRBJ2-1	medium-sized	.	TGTGCCAGCTGTATAGACCGCACCCAGTACAATGAGCAGTTCTTC	CASCIDRTQYNEQFF
TRBV12-5	TRBJ1-3	once	.	TGTGCTAGTGGTTTGGGGGAATCTGGAAACACCATATATTTT	CASGLGESGNTIYF
TRBV6-1	TRBJ1-1	.	.	TGTGCCAGCAGTGAAGACTGGGGAGTGGTTAACACTGAAGCTTTCTTT	CASSEDWGVVNTEAFF
TRBV5-5	TRBJ2-7	.	.	TGTGCCAGCAGCCCTGACGGAGGTTTCTACGAGCAGTACTTC	CASSPDGGFYEQYF
TRBV30	TRBJ2-3	.	.	TGTGCCTGGAGTCGGGGCAGAAGCACAGATACGCAGTATTTT	CAWSRGRSTDTQYF
TRBV7-3	TRBJ2-1	.	TRBD1	TGTGCCAGCAGCTTCGGACAGGGGGCCTACAATGAGCAGTTCTTC	CASSFGQGAYNEQFF
TRBV15	TRBJ1-6	.	TRBD1	TGTGCCACCAGCAGAGACAGGGGGCTGAATTCACCCCTCCACTTT	CATSRDRGLNSPLHF
TRBV2	TRBJ2-7	few	TRBD1	TGTGCCAGCAGGGGACAGGGCGAGCAGTACTTC	CASRGQGEQYF
TRBV28	TRBJ1-2	.	.	TGTGCCAGCAGAATGGACGGTAACTATGGCTACACCTTC	CASRMDGNYGYTF
TRBV4-1	TRBJ2-5	once	TRBD1	TGCGCCAGCAGCCAAAGGGGGCACGACCAAGAGACCCAGTACTTC	CASSQRGHDQETQYF
TRBV18	TRBJ2-3	.	TRBD1	TGTGCCAGCTCCGGGACAGGGGACGGGGATACGCAGTATTTT	CASSGTGDGDTQYF
TRBV10-3	TRBJ1-1	.	.	TGTGCCATCAGTGCCTTTACAGGGATAGGAGCTTTCTTT	CAISAFTGIGAFF
TRBV5-5	TRBJ2-5	.	.	TGTGCCAGCAGCTTGTCATTGCGGGGGCGGGATGAGACCCAGTACTTC	CASSLSLRGRDETQYF